The 7 T cell receptor beta chains below were found in one sample sequenced in a study of T cell responses to AZD1222 COVID-19 vaccine. Assay used: immunoSEQ multiplex PCR; TCRdb lists only in-frame clones, some missing. The sample includes approximately 120,000 clones, 90% of them seen just once. The source material was peripheral blood, sampled on day 0 of AZD1222 vaccination. The receptors originated from an adult in good health.

This clone was recorded a few times. The genes are TRBV20-1 and TRBJ2-2, with no clear D. Deletions cut 3 bases from V and 1 base from J, with 6 bases between. The CDR3 is 13 amino acids. CDR1 DFQATT and CDR2 SNEGSKA come from the germline V gene (reference sequence). CDR3 region: CSASSGNTGELFF. In DNA form, the CDR3 reads TGCAGTGCTAGTTCGGGGAACACCGGGGAGCTGTTTTTT.

The chain combines TRBV19 with TRBJ1-6; D perhaps matches TRBD1 (5 bases). The V end lost 8 bases, the J end lost 7 bases, and 15 bases lay between the germline ends. Per the germline V gene, CDR1 is LNHDA and CDR2 is SQIVND (reference sequence). CDR3 length: 14 amino acids. Here the CDR3 reads CASQGEGQNSPLHF. The CDR3 nucleotides read TGTGCCAGTCAAGGGGAAGGGCAAAATTCACCCCTCCACTTT. Based on the CDR3 plus reference TRBV19 and TRBJ1-6, the full variable domain is DGGITQSPKYLFRKEGQNVTLSCEQNLNHDAMYWYRQDPGQGLRLIYYSQIVNDFQKGDIAEGYSVSREKKESFPLTVTSAQKNPTAFYLCASQGEGQNSPLHFGNGTRLTVT.

The rearrangement links TRBV4-3 to TRBJ2-5; 7 bases match TRBD2. Per germline, CDR1 LGHNA and CDR2 YSLEER. This CDR3 has 16 residues. Trimming removed 0 bases from V and 1 base from J; junction bases left unmatched: 5. This CDR3 reads CASSQDLASGQETQYF. The CDR3 DNA reads as TGCGCCAGCAGCCAAGATCTGGCTAGCGGCCAAGAGACCCAGTACTTC.

The chain carries TRBV5-1 and TRBJ2-7; weak D call: TRBD2 (5 bases). From germline, CDR1 is SGHRS and CDR2 YFSETQ. This CDR3 spans 13 amino acids. Trimming shortened V by 2 bases and J by 2 bases, and 8 bases separated the two germline ends. The CDR3 DNA sequence: TGCGCCAGCAGCTTCGAGGGTACCTACGAGCAGTACTTC. Residues: CASSFEGTYEQYF.

The genes are TRBV5-1 and TRBJ2-3, with 9 bases fitting TRBD2. Germline CDR1 SGHRS, CDR2 YFSETQ. V was pared by 0 bases and J by 5 bases, with 7 bases of the junction left unmatched. This CDR3 is 16 amino acids long. CDR3 DNA sequence: TGCGCCAGCAGCTTGGGGCTAGCGGGAACGTTAGATACGCAGTATTTT. It yields the protein CASSLGLAGTLDTQYF. Looking up the rest from reference TRBV5-1 and TRBJ2-3 gives the full variable domain: KAGVTQTPRYLIKTRGQQVTLSCSPISGHRSVSWYQQTPGQGLQFLFEYFSETQRNKGNFPGRFSGRQFSNSRSEMNVSTLELGDSALYLCASSLGLAGTLDTQYFGPGTRLTVL.

The chain recombines TRBV4-3 with TRBJ1-4; possible D gene TRBD1, 5 bases. V was pared by 4 bases and J by 6 bases, with 15 bases between. The CDR3 loop spans 15 amino acids. Germline V gene data show CDR1 as LGHNA and CDR2 as YSLEER. CDR3 amino acids: CASSPWAGGDEKLFF. The CDR3 nucleotides read TGCGCCAGCAGCCCCTGGGCGGGGGGAGATGAAAAACTGTTTTTT.

This clone was seen a handful of times. The V gene is TRBV12-2, the J gene TRBJ2-6; no check of the table's D call, TRBD2, against the DNA was made. TRBV12-2 is noted as a pseudogene. There are 18 residues in the CDR3. The CDR3 DNA follows: TGTGCAAGTCGCTTAGGTGAGAAGCGGCCCTCTGGGGCCAACGTCCTGACTTTC. Amino acids: CASRLGEKRPSGANVLTF.